Presented here are 21 T cell receptor beta chains from one specimen sequenced in a study of molecular identifiers for immune sequencing clone quantification. TCRdb called the PCR reads again in MiXCR, with one record for every CDR3 protein. The profile shows under 650,000 distinct CDR3 sequences, 20% of them singletons. The sequencing sample was made of naive CD8+ T cells from blood, with Jurkat cell RNA spiked in. Subset: FACS-sorted CD8+CD4-CCR7+CD45RA+ naive T cells. The receptors originated from a human donor in good health. Some libraries in this study had Jurkat cell RNA spiked in.

The table lists this clonotype with many counts. J is TRBJ2-7 and V is TRBV5-6; 8 bases align to TRBD1. V trimming: 0 bases; J trimming: 4 bases; junction bases outside the gene matches: 9. This CDR3 is 16 amino acids long. From germline, CDR1 is SGHDT and CDR2 YYEEEE. CDR3: CASSLVAGTGHYEQYF. CDR3 DNA sequence: TGTGCCAGCAGCTTGGTGGCCGGGACAGGACATTACGAGCAGTACTTC.

This clonotype was recorded a few times. This chain joins TRBV9 and TRBJ2-7; 10 nucleotides match TRBD1. Germline CDR1 and CDR2: SGDLS and YYNGEE. V gave up 0 bases and J gave up 2 bases; unmatched junction bases: 2. The CDR3 has 15 amino acids. The CDR3 here is CASSVEGTGAYEQYF. In nucleotides, the CDR3 is TGTGCCAGCAGCGTAGAGGGGACAGGGGCCTACGAGCAGTACTTC.

Concerning this clonotype itself: No conserved phenylalanine or tryptophan is present at the end of the CDR3, so a read error is the likely explanation. The V call is TRBV24-1, the J call TRBJ2-1; no definite D call. The germline V gene encodes CDR1 KGHDR and CDR2 SFDVKD. Trimming took 5 bases from V and 6 from J, leaving 7 bases between them. The CDR3 covers 12 residues. The CDR3 sequence is CATSGAPNEQFL. Written as DNA, the CDR3 is TGTGCCACCAGTGGGGCTCCCAATGAGCAGTTCCTC.

For this clonotype: A read error is possible here, since a much larger clone lies one base away. The chain employs TRBV27 and TRBJ2-7; D is ambiguous. Germline lookup yields CDR1 MNHEY and CDR2 SMNVEV (reference sequence). The CDR3 has 13 amino acids. The CDR3 region is CASGLSKTYEQYF. CDR3 nucleotide sequence: TGTGCCAGCGGTTTATCCAAGACCTACGAGCAGTACTTC.

This clonotype was found many times. This chain uses TRBV30 with TRBJ1-4; TRBD1 agrees at 7 bases. The length of the CDR3 is 16 residues. V shed 1 base and J 8 bases; nucleotides not matched to a gene: 13. Germline V gene lookup returns CDR1 GTSNPN and CDR2 SVGIG (reference sequence). CDR3 sequence reads: CAWSAYNGQDNEKLFF. Here the CDR3 DNA reads TGTGCCTGGAGTGCGTACAATGGACAGGATAACGAAAAACTGTTTTTT.

As for this clonotype: A read error may explain this, as a much larger clone is one base away. This rearrangement joins TRBV7-9 to TRBJ2-1; D may be TRBD1 (5 bases). The CDR3 sequence is 12 residues long. Germline CDR1 SEHNR, CDR2 FQNEAQ (reference sequence). The CDR3 reads CASKTAINELFF. The CDR3 region has the DNA TGTGCCAGCAAGACAGCGATAAATGAGCTGTTCTTC.

This clonotype was observed a few times. V is TRBV30 and J is TRBJ1-5; 9 bases line up with TRBD1. With V trimmed by 5 bases and J by 3 bases, 14 bases remained unmatched. The CDR3 contains 17 residues. Germline V gene lookup returns CDR1 GTSNPN and CDR2 SVGIG (reference sequence). CDR3 sequence (DNA): TGTGCCTGGTGCAGACGTCCCGGGACAGGGATCAATCAGCCCCAGCATTTT. Amino acids: CAWCRRPGTGINQPQHF. Together with reference TRBV30 and TRBJ1-5, the CDR3 gives the full variable domain: SQTIHQWPATLVQPVGSPLSLECTVEGTSNPNLYWYRQAAGRGLQLLFYSVGIGQISSEVPQNLSASRPQDRQFILSSKKLLLSDSGFYLCAWCRRPGTGINQPQHFGDGTRLSIL.

This chain uses TRBV7-9 with TRBJ2-1; D gene uncertain. The CDR3 spans 14 residues. Germline V gene lookup returns CDR1 SEHNR and CDR2 FQNEAQ (reference sequence). V was shortened by 5 bases and J by 5 bases, with 13 bases between the two germline ends. In nucleotides, the CDR3 is TGTGCCAGCAGCACCCCTTTGGAAGACAATGAGCAGTTCTTC. Translated, it gives CASSTPLEDNEQFF.

In this sample, this clonotype turned up a few times. The V call is TRBV4-1, the J call TRBJ1-2, with D maybe TRBD1 (5 bases). This CDR3 region has 17 residues. Trimming took 0 bases from V and 0 from J, leaving 14 bases between them. The germline gives CDR1 MGHRA, CDR2 YSYEKL. DNA of the CDR3: TGCGCCAGCAGCCAAGATAGTTTTGGGGCCACTAACTATGGCTACACCTTC. As protein: CASSQDSFGATNYGYTF.

This clonotype was counted many times. The rearrangement uses TRBV7-9 and TRBJ2-3, with D possibly matching TRBD2 (6 bases). V lost 3 bases, J lost 3 bases, and 13 bases lay in between. The CDR3 covers 15 residues. Germline lookup yields CDR1 SEHNR and CDR2 FQNEAQ (reference sequence). CDR3 in amino acids: CASSFSGEGTDTQYF. CDR3 nucleotides: TGTGCCAGCAGCTTTAGCGGAGAGGGGACAGATACGCAGTATTTT.

This clonotype has more than one count but fewer than ten. The CDR3 DNA is TGTGCCAGGCAGGGCCCGGGAAGGGGCGCTGGGGCCAACGTCCTGACTTTC. Protein sequence: CARQGPGRGAGANVLTF. The chain employs TRBV2 and TRBJ2-6; the D call may be TRBD1 or TRBD2 (5 bases each). This CDR3 comprises 17 residues. The germline V and J ends were trimmed by 9 bases and 2 bases, with 20 bases remaining between them. The V gene's germline CDR1 is SNHLY and CDR2 FYNNEI.

This clonotype showed up many times. The chain links TRBV20-1 to TRBJ2-3; possible D gene TRBD1, 6 bases. V lost 4 bases and J lost 1, with 15 bases in between. The germline CDR1 and CDR2 sequences are DFQATT and SNEGSKA (reference sequence). The CDR3 covers 15 residues. The CDR3 DNA sequence: TGCAGTGCTATGACAGGAGTGGTTCGCACAGATACGCAGTATTTT. Protein: CSAMTGVVRTDTQYF.

Notes on this clonotype: A read error may be the cause here, since a much bigger clone is one base away. V gene TRBV20-1 combines with J gene TRBJ2-5; a possible D gene is TRBD2 (5 bases). Germline V gives CDR1 DFQATT, CDR2 SNEGSKA (reference sequence). The CDR3 consists of 15 residues. CDR3: CNASLTGRQKETQYF. Here the CDR3 DNA reads TGCAATGCTAGCTTAACCGGACGGCAAAAAGAGACCCAGTACTTC.

This clonotype was detected ten times or more. This chain links TRBV27 with TRBJ2-6; D could derive from TRBD1 or TRBD2 (5 bases each). This CDR3 has 16 residues. The V end was cut by 5 bases, the J end by 2 bases, with 13 bases between. CDR1 MNHEY and CDR2 SMNVEV come from the germline V gene (reference sequence). CDR3 DNA: TGTGCCAGCAGTCCAGTCGGGACGACTGGGGCCAACGTCCTGACTTTC. Translated: CASSPVGTTGANVLTF.

As for this clonotype: This is likely a read error, given that the CDR3 carries no conserved phenylalanine or tryptophan at its end. The CDR3 loop is CASSYVGEETQYL. DNA of the CDR3: TGTGCCAGCAGTTACGTCGGGGAAGAGACCCAGTACCTC. The chain is built from TRBV6-6 and TRBJ2-5, with D possibly TRBD2 on 5 matching bases. This CDR3 has 13 residues. CDR1 MNHNY and CDR2 SVGAGI come from the germline V gene (reference sequence). The V gene lost 2 bases and the J gene lost 3 bases, with 7 bases spanning the gap.

Of note for this clonotype: This may be a read error, as it is one base from a much larger clone. The chain recombines TRBV19 with TRBJ2-7, with 7 bases that match TRBD1. With 3 bases clipped from V and 4 bases from J, the junction kept 12 bases outside the gene matches. The V gene's germline CDR1 is LNHDA and CDR2 SQIVND (reference sequence). The CDR3 runs to 16 residues. The CDR3 sequence: CASSMGPTGTDYEQYF. The DNA for the CDR3 is TGTGCCAGTAGTATGGGCCCTACCGGGACAGATTACGAGCAGTACTTC.

This clonotype turned up a few times. One junction end disagrees with the germline gene, perhaps due to a read error. The chain has TRBV2 and TRBJ2-1; D not certain. The CDR3 length is 11 residues. Germline-derived CDR1 and CDR2 are SNHLY and FYNNEI. The CDR3 loop reads CASSDLVRWVF. In DNA form, the CDR3 reads TGTGCCAGCAGTGACTTGGTCCGTTGGGTCTTC.

This clonotype has a count of ten or more. The V gene is TRBV20-1, the J gene TRBJ2-3; 10 nucleotides align to TRBD2. The V gene end was trimmed by 3 bases and the J gene end by 2 bases; junction bases not matched to a gene: 8. Germline CDR1 DFQATT, CDR2 SNEGSKA (reference sequence). The CDR3 is 16 amino acids. The CDR3 DNA reads as TGCAGTGCTAGGTCTAGCGGGGGATATCCCACAGATACGCAGTATTTT. Amino acids: CSARSSGGYPTDTQYF.

This clonotype was recorded many times. J is TRBJ1-6 and V is TRBV20-1; no clear D. Germline V lookup: CDR1 DFQATT, CDR2 SNEGSKA (reference sequence). V was pared by 0 bases and J by 4 bases, with 4 bases between. The CDR3 is 13 amino acids. In nucleotides, the CDR3 is TGCAGTGCTAGAGATCTTTATAATTCACCCCTCCACTTT. Amino acids: CSARDLYNSPLHF.

As for this clonotype: A much larger clone differs by one base, so this may be a read error. The chain uses TRBV5-1 and TRBJ1-1; D ambiguous. The germline V gene has CDR1 SGHRS and CDR2 YFSETQ. There are 14 residues in the CDR3. CDR3 sequence reads: CASSSGGSHTEALF. The CDR3 region has the DNA TGCGCCAGCAGCTCTGGTGGATCCCACACTGAAGCTCTCTTT.

This clonotype was recorded a few times. V and J are TRBV11-2 and TRBJ2-1, with D perhaps matching TRBD1 (5 bases). Trimming took 1 base from V and 5 from J, leaving 9 bases between them. Germline CDR1 SGHAT, CDR2 FQNNGV. CDR3 length equals 14 residues. CDR3: CASSLGQGHNEQFF. In nucleotides, the CDR3 is TGTGCCAGCAGCTTAGGGCAGGGTCACAATGAGCAGTTCTTC.